This T cell receptor (beta chain) was obtained from a study of neurological immune-mediated disorders. Study results and limitations: None of the CDR3 amino acid sequences in expanded clones turned up in more than one subject, which points to private repertoires in all groups.

Every sequencing run produced over 180 million TCR-beta sequences, and the sequences from any one run covered 15-18 subjects. TCRdb recomputed calls from the 5' RACE reads with MiXCR, one row per CDR3 protein. The sample carries 50,000 to 65,000 distinct CDR3 sequences, 4.5% to 5.5% recorded once. Trimming pared 0 bases from V and 7 bases from J, leaving 4 bases between. This CDR3 is 13 amino acids long. Germline CDR1 SGHVS, CDR2 FQNEAQ. This clonotype was observed at least ten times. Its specificity is unknown. This chain connects TRBV7-8 to TRBJ1-6; D gene ambiguous. The TCR comes from a woman aged 45-60 years with multiple sclerosis. Sequenced material: PBMCs. This chain's CDR3 is CASSLARNSPLHF. CDR3 DNA sequence: TGTGCCAGCAGCTTAGCGCGCAATTCACCCCTCCACTTT. Full variable domain (remainder filled in from reference TRBV7-8 and TRBJ1-6): GAGVSQSPRYKVAKRGQDVALRCDPISGHVSLFWYQQALGQGPEFLTYFQNEAQLDKSGLPSDRFFAERPEGSVSTLKIQRTQQEDSAVYLCASSLARNSPLHFGNGTRLTVT.